This T cell receptor (beta chain) appears in the sequencing data of a study of cytomegalovirus exposure and HLA in healthy donors. Study-level information: Samples from HLA-typed donors yielded about 85 million unique TCRs in an early data release.

Trimming took 4 bases from V and 2 from J; bases not matched to a gene: 6. This CDR3 has 15 residues. The V gene's germline CDR1 is SEHNR and CDR2 FQNEAQ (reference sequence). This PCR relied on a set of 60 Vbeta primers and 13 Jbeta primers. The repertoire was sequenced with immunoSEQ multiplex PCR; TCRdb's copy has only in-frame clones and lacks some. The sample consists of over 130,000 clones, 60% to 80% of them appearing once. The rearrangement links TRBV7-9 to TRBJ2-3; 7 nucleotides line up with TRBD2. Sequenced material: PBMCs. The clonotype was recovered from a woman aged 25 to 39 in good health and CMV-seronegative. CDR3 amino acids: CASSSTSEFTDTQYF. The CDR3 nucleotides read TGTGCCAGCAGCTCCACTAGCGAATTCACAGATACGCAGTATTTT.